This T cell receptor beta chain was sequenced in a study of blood T cell repertoires in COVID-19. Across the study: Sites in the United States, Italy and Spain provided acute and convalescent COVID-19 samples. PBMCs, B-cell-depleted T cells, or T cells provided the cDNA or gDNA that made up the material.

In the study's own analysis: Reference gene primer amplification in the assay estimated nucleated cell counts. Profiled with immunoSEQ multiplex PCR; TCRdb holds only in-frame clones, not every one. For V, J and clone size, that table is used; D and trimming come from the DNA. Of approximately 110,000 clones in the sample, less than 85% were seen once. Germline V CDR1 and CDR2: LGHNA, YNFKEQ. CDR3 size: 15 residues. After removal of 1 base from V and 9 bases from J, the junction contained 6 bases not matched to a gene. The genes are TRBV4-2 and TRBJ2-1, with 10 bases lining up with TRBD2. The sequenced sample was peripheral blood. The sequence derives from a human donor in a cohort sampled during active COVID-19. CDR3 in DNA: TGTGCCAGCAGCCAAGCGGAGCGGGGGGGGAGTGAGCAGTTCTTC. It codes for CASSQAERGGSEQFF.